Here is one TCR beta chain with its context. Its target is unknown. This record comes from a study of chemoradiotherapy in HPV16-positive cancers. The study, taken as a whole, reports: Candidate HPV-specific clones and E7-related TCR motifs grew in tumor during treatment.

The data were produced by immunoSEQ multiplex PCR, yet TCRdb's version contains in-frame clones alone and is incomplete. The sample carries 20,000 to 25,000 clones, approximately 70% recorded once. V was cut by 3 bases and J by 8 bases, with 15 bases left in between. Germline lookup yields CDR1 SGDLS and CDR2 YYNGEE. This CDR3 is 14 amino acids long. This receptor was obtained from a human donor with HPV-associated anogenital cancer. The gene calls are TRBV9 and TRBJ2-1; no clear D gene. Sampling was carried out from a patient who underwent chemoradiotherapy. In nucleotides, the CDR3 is TGTGCCAGCAGCGCCGACCTGCGAAGGGATGAGCAGTTCTTC. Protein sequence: CASSADLRRDEQFF.